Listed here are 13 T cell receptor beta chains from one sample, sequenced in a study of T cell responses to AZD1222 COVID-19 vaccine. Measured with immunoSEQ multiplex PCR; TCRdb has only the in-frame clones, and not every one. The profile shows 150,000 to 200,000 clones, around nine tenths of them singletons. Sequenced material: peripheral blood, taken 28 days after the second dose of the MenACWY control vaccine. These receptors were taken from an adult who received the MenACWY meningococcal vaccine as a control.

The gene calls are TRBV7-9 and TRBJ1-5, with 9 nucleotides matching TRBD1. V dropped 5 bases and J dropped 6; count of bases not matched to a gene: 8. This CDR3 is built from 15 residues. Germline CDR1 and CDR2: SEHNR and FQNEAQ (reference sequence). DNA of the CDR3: TGTGCCAGCAGCGGGTCGGGACAGGGCTTTCAGCCCCAGCATTTT. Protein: CASSGSGQGFQPQHF.

DNA of the CDR3: TGTGCCAGCAGTTACCCCCGGTTGTATTTCCACAATGAGCAGTTCTTC. Residues: CASSYPRLYFHNEQFF. The chain couples TRBV6-2 or TRBV6-3 to TRBJ2-1; D gene ambiguous. Germline-derived CDR1 and CDR2 are MNHEY and SVGEGT. The V and J ends lost 2 bases and 5 bases respectively, with 16 bases between them. The CDR3 is 16 residues long.

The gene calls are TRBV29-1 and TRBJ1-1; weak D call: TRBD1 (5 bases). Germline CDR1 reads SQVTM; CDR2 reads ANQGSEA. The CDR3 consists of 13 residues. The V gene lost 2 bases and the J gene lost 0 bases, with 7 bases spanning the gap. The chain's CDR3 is CSVERDLNTEAFF. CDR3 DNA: TGCAGCGTTGAACGGGACCTGAACACTGAAGCTTTCTTT.

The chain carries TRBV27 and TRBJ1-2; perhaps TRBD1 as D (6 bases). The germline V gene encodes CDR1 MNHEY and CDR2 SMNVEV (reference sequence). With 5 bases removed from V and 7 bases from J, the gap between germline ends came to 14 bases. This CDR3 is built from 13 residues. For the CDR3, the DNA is TGTGCCAGCAGTCTTACACAGGGAATTGGCTACACCTTC. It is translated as CASSLTQGIGYTF.

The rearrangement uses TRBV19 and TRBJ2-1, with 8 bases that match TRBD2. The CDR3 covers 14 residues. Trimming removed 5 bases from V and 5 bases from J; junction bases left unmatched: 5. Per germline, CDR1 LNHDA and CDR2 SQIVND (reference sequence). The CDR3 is CASSLGSGDNEQFF. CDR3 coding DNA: TGTGCCAGTAGTCTGGGTAGCGGGGACAATGAGCAGTTCTTC.

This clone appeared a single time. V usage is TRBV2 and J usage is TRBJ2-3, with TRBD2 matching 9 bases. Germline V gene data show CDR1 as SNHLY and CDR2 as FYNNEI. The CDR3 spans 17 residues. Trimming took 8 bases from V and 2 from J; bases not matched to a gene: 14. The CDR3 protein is CASERRASGRPTDTQYF. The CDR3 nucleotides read TGTGCCAGCGAAAGGAGGGCCAGCGGGAGGCCCACAGATACGCAGTATTTT. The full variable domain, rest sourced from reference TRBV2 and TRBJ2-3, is EPEVTQTPSHQVTQMGQEVILRCVPISNHLYFYWYRQILGQKVEFLVSFYNNEISEKSEIFDDQFSVERPDGSNFTLKIRSTKLEDSAMYFCASERRASGRPTDTQYFGPGTRLTVL.

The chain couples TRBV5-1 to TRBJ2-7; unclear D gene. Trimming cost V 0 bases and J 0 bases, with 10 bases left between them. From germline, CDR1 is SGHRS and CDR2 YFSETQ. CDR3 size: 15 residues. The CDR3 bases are TGCGCCAGCAGCTTGGTGGCATTGCCCTCCTACGAGCAGTACTTC. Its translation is CASSLVALPSYEQYF.

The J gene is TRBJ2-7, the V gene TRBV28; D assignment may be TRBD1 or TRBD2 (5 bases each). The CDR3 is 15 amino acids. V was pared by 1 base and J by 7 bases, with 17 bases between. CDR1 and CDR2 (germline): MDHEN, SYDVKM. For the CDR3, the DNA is TGTGCCAGCAGTTTATTGGGTCCCGGGGCGTGGGAGCAGTACTTC. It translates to CASSLLGPGAWEQYF.

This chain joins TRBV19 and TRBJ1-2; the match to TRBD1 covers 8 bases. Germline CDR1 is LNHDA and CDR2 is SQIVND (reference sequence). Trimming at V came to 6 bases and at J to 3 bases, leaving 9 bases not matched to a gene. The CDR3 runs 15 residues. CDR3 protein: CASSSQQGGHYGYTF. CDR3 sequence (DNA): TGTGCCAGTAGCTCTCAACAGGGGGGGCACTATGGCTACACCTTC. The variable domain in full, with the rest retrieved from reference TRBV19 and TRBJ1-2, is DGGITQSPKYLFRKEGQNVTLSCEQNLNHDAMYWYRQDPGQGLRLIYYSQIVNDFQKGDIAEGYSVSREKKESFPLTVTSAQKNPTAFYLCASSSQQGGHYGYTFGSGTRLTVV.

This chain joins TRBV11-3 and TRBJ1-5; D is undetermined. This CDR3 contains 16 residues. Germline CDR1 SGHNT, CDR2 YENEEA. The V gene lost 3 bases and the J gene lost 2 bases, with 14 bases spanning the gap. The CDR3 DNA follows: TGTGCCAGCAGCTTGAGCCCCGGGTGGGGCAATCAGCCCCAGCATTTT. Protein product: CASSLSPGWGNQPQHF.

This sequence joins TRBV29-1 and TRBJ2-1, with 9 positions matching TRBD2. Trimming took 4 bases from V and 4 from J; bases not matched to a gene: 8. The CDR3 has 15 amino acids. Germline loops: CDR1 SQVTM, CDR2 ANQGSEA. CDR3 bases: TGCAGCGTTGGGGTGACTAGCGGAGGATACAATGAGCAGTTCTTC. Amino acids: CSVGVTSGGYNEQFF.

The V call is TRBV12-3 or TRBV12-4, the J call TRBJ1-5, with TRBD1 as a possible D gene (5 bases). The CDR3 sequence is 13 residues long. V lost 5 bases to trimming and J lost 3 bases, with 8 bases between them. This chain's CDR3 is CASSHRINQPQHF. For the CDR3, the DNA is TGTGCCAGCAGTCACAGGATCAATCAGCCCCAGCATTTT.

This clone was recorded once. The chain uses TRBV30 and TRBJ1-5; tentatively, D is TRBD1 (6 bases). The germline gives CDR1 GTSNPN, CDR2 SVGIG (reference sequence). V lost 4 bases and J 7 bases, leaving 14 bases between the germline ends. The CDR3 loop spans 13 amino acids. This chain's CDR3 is CAWTKGGEQPQHF. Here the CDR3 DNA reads TGTGCCTGGACCAAGGGGGGAGAGCAGCCCCAGCATTTT. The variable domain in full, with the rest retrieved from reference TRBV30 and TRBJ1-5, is SQTIHQWPATLVQPVGSPLSLECTVEGTSNPNLYWYRQAAGRGLQLLFYSVGIGQISSEVPQNLSASRPQDRQFILSSKKLLLSDSGFYLCAWTKGGEQPQHFGDGTRLSIL.